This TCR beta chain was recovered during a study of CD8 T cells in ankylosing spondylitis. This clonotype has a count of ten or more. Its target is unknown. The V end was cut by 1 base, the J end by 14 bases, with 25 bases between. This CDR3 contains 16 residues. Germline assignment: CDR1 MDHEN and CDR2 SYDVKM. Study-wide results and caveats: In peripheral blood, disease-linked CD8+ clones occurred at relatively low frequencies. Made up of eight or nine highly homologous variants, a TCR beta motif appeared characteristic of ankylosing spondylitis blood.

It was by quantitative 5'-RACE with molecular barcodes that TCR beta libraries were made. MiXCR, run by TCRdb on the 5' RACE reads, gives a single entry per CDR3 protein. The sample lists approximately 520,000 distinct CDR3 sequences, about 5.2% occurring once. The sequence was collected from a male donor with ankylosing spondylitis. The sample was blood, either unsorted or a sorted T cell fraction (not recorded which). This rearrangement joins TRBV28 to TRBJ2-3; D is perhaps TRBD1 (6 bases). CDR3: CASSLFGGTSTRGLYF. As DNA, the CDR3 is TGTGCCAGCAGTTTATTCGGTGGCACCTCGACCAGGGGCTTGTATTTT.